Listed below are T cell receptor beta chains from one sample, sequenced in a study of blood T cell repertoires in COVID-19. Libraries were prepared by immunoSEQ multiplex PCR; TCRdb keeps only in-frame clonotypes and omits some of them. The table includes around 250,000 clones, 80% to 90% detected once. The material sequenced was PBMCs or T cells enriched from blood (not recorded which). These TCRs come from a woman aged 45 to 65 who had recovered from COVID-19. Both conserved end residues are part of each CDR3. The order of the fields is clone size, D gene, J gene, V gene, CDR3 protein, CDR3 DNA. A D gene is named only where the DNA matches it firmly. Only part of the rows carry a size: once, few, many, or a class if the clone is expanded.

many NA TRBJ1-2 TRBV5-1 CASSPLHASGYGYTF TGCGCCAGCAGCCCCCTTCATGCATCCGGCTATGGCTACACCTTC
NA TRBD2 TRBJ2-7 TRBV19 CASSIGGGSGEQYF TGTGCCAGTAGTATTGGGGGGGGGAGCGGCGAGCAGTACTTC
NA NA TRBJ2-7 TRBV28 CASSLNSHEQYF TGTGCCAGCAGTTTGAACTCCCACGAGCAGTACTTC
NA NA TRBJ1-4 TRBV7-8 CASSLASGGNEKLFF TGTGCCAGCAGCTTAGCGAGCGGCGGTAATGAAAAACTGTTTTTT
NA TRBD1 TRBJ1-4 TRBV5-1 CASSLGTGRNEKLFF TGCGCCAGCAGCTTAGGGACAGGCCGAAATGAAAAACTGTTTTTT
NA NA TRBJ1-2 TRBV28 CASSFGGGLGYTF TGTGCCAGCAGTTTTGGGGGCGGTCTGGGCTACACCTTC
NA NA TRBJ2-1 TRBV7-8 CASSLYGGSHSYNEQFF TGTGCCAGCAGCTTATATGGGGGCTCCCACTCCTACAATGAGCAGTTCTTC
NA NA TRBJ2-2 TRBV9 CASSVAPADTGELFF TGTGCCAGCAGCGTAGCTCCCGCGGATACCGGGGAGCTGTTTTTT
NA NA TRBJ2-2 TRBV6-5 CASSYETVTGELFF TGTGCCAGCAGTTACGAGACAGTTACCGGGGAGCTGTTTTTT
NA TRBD1 TRBJ2-2 TRBV7-9 CASSAQTGSGRSTGELFF TGTGCCAGCAGCGCCCAGACAGGGTCTGGGCGAAGCACCGGGGAGCTGTTTTTT
NA NA TRBJ1-2 TRBV10-3 CAISELGVSYGYTF TGTGCCATCAGTGAGTTAGGGGTCAGCTATGGCTACACCTTC
NA TRBD1 TRBJ2-3 TRBV10-3 CAISYNRGFLNTDTQYF TGTGCCATCAGTTACAACAGGGGGTTTTTAAACACAGATACGCAGTATTTT
NA NA TRBJ1-1 TRBV28 CASSFRANTEAFF TGTGCCAGCAGTTTTCGAGCAAACACTGAAGCTTTCTTT
NA TRBD1 TRBJ2-3 TRBV3-1/TRBV3-2 CASSQVGQGRDTQYF TGTGCCAGCAGCCAAGTGGGACAGGGGAGGGATACGCAGTATTTT
NA NA TRBJ1-5 TRBV19 CASSILVTGLISNQPQHF TGTGCCAGTAGTATACTAGTGACCGGACTGATTAGCAATCAGCCCCAGCATTTT